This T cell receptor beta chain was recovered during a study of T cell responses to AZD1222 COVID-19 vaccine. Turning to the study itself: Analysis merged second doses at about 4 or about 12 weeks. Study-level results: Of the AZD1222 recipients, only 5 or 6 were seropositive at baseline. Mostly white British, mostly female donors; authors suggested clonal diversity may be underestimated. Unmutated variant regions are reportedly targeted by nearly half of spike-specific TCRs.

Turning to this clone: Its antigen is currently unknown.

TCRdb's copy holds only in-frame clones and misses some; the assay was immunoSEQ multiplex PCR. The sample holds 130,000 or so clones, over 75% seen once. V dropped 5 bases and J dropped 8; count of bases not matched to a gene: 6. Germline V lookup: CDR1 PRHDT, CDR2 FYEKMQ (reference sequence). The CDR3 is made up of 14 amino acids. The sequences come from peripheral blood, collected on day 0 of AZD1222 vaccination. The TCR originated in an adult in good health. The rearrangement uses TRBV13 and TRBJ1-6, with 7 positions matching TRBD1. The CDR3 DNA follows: TGTGCCAGCAGCAGGCAGGGGGTTTATTCACCCCTCCACTTT. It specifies CASSRQGVYSPLHF.